The TCR beta chain under discussion was sequenced for a study of blood T cell repertoires in COVID-19. The germline gives CDR1 SGHDT, CDR2 YYEEEE. Trimming shortened V by 4 bases and J by 7 bases, and 9 bases separated the two germline ends. The CDR3 length is 12 residues. Original processing methods: Quantification of nucleated cells was approximated via reference gene primer amplification. Clones were read by immunoSEQ multiplex PCR, and TCRdb kept only the in-frame ones, dropping some. That table gives V, J and clone size, and the DNA gave D and trimming. The sample contains more than 50,000 clones, over 70% of which appear only once.

The receptor's source is a woman in her 70s with acute or convalescent COVID-19. Sequenced material: peripheral blood. The V call is TRBV5-6, the J call TRBJ1-5; the D is unclear. The CDR3 DNA is TGTGCCAGCAGCCTCCTGGGCCAGCCCCAGCATTTT. Its translation: CASSLLGQPQHF.